These T cell receptor beta chains were read from a single sample in a study of CD8+CD57+ T cells in acquired aplastic anemia. TCRdb fed the reads into MiXCR, producing one record per CDR3 protein. The sample contains about 420,000 distinct CDR3 sequences, approximately 70% of which appear only once. The source material was sorted CD4+, CD8+, or CD8+CD57+ T cells (not recorded which) from PBMCs. The receptors stem from a human donor in good health, serving as a control. Both conserved end residues are part of each CDR3. The D gene is left open where the match is weak. Rows give clone size only sometimes, using once, few, many, or a class for an expanded clone.

clone size: -
D gene: -
V gene: TRBV6-1
J gene: TRBJ1-6
CDR3 DNA: TGTGCCAGCGTTTTGAACGCCGGGACGGGCAATTCACCCCTCCACTTT
CDR3 protein: CASVLNAGTGNSPLHF

clone size: -
D gene: -
V gene: TRBV20-1
J gene: TRBJ2-3
CDR3 DNA: TGCAGTGCTAGAGACACTTCTAGCGCAGATACGCAGTATTTT
CDR3 protein: CSARDTSSADTQYF

clone size: few
D gene: -
V gene: TRBV5-1
J gene: TRBJ1-3
CDR3 DNA: TGTGCCAGCAGCTTGGGAAACACCATAGATTTT
CDR3 protein: CASSLGNTIDF

clone size: -
D gene: -
V gene: TRBV2
J gene: TRBJ2-2
CDR3 DNA: TGTGCCAGCAGGAAATTCGCCGGCGACGGGAACGGGGAGGTGTTTTTT
CDR3 protein: CASRKFAGDGNGEVFF

clone size: once
D gene: TRBD2
V gene: TRBV12-3/TRBV12-4
J gene: TRBJ2-5
CDR3 DNA: TGTGCCAGCACGGAAGTGCCTAGCGGGGGGCAAGAGACCCAGTACTTC
CDR3 protein: CASTEVPSGGQETQYF

clone size: many
D gene: -
V gene: TRBV20-1
J gene: TRBJ2-1
CDR3 DNA: TGCAGTGCTAGAGACGTGAGAGGACTAGGGGGCAATGAGCAGTTCTTC
CDR3 protein: CSARDVRGLGGNEQFF

clone size: many
D gene: -
V gene: TRBV4-1
J gene: TRBJ2-5
CDR3 DNA: TGCGCCAGCAGCTATGGGCAGCTCCAAGAGACCCAGTACTTC
CDR3 protein: CASSYGQLQETQYF

clone size: -
D gene: TRBD1
V gene: TRBV6-6
J gene: TRBJ1-2
CDR3 DNA: TGTGCCAGCTCCGGGGGACAGGGGAAGGGTTCTCGGGGCTACACCTTC
CDR3 protein: CASSGGQGKGSRGYTF

clone size: -
D gene: -
V gene: TRBV12-3/TRBV12-4
J gene: TRBJ1-5
CDR3 DNA: TGTGCCAGCAGTCTGTCCAGGGTGGGGGAACAGCCCCAGCATTTT
CDR3 protein: CASSLSRVGEQPQHF

clone size: many
D gene: TRBD2
V gene: TRBV7-2
J gene: TRBJ2-1
CDR3 DNA: TGTGCCAGCAGCTTAGCGCTAAGCGGGGGGGCCGGTGAGCAGTTCTTC
CDR3 protein: CASSLALSGGAGEQFF

clone size: -
D gene: -
V gene: TRBV10-1
J gene: TRBJ2-7
CDR3 DNA: TGCCCCAGCGGTGACAGGACCTACGAGCAGTACTTC
CDR3 protein: CPSGDRTYEQYF

clone size: many
D gene: -
V gene: TRBV18
J gene: TRBJ2-3
CDR3 DNA: TGTGCCAGCTCCGGTGATACGCAGTATTTT
CDR3 protein: CASSGDTQYF

clone size: -
D gene: -
V gene: TRBV12-3/TRBV12-4
J gene: TRBJ1-6
CDR3 DNA: TGTGCCAGCAGTACGACTCAGAGTAATTCACCCCTCCACTTT
CDR3 protein: CASSTTQSNSPLHF

clone size: -
D gene: -
V gene: TRBV20-1
J gene: TRBJ1-2
CDR3 DNA: TGCAGTGCTGCGACTAGCGGGGCCTACGATGGCTACACCTTC
CDR3 protein: CSAATSGAYDGYTF

clone size: many
D gene: TRBD1
V gene: TRBV11-2
J gene: TRBJ1-6
CDR3 DNA: TGTGCCAGCAGCCTATTACAGGGGGCGGGTTCACCCCTCCACTTT
CDR3 protein: CASSLLQGAGSPLHF

clone size: -
D gene: TRBD2
V gene: TRBV12-3/TRBV12-4
J gene: TRBJ2-1
CDR3 DNA: TGTGCCAGCAGTATAGCGGGGGGAAACAATGAGCAGTTCTTC
CDR3 protein: CASSIAGGNNEQFF

clone size: many
D gene: TRBD1
V gene: TRBV7-2
J gene: TRBJ1-5
CDR3 DNA: TGTGCCAGCAGCTGGACAGGGGTTAGCAATCAGCCCCAGCATTTT
CDR3 protein: CASSWTGVSNQPQHF

clone size: -
D gene: TRBD1
V gene: TRBV7-8
J gene: TRBJ1-6
CDR3 DNA: TGTGCCAGCAGCGCGCCGGACAGGACCTACGATCAGCACCTCCACTTT
CDR3 protein: CASSAPDRTYDQHLHF

clone size: few
D gene: TRBD1
V gene: TRBV25-1
J gene: TRBJ2-5
CDR3 DNA: TGTGCCAGCAGTTTACCTTTACAGGGGGAAGAGACCCAGTACTTC
CDR3 protein: CASSLPLQGEETQYF

clone size: many
D gene: -
V gene: TRBV20-1
J gene: TRBJ2-7
CDR3 DNA: TGCAGTGCTAGAGTCCAAAACTACGTTGAGTACTTC
CDR3 protein: CSARVQNYVEYF

clone size: once
D gene: TRBD1
V gene: TRBV6-5
J gene: TRBJ1-1
CDR3 DNA: TGTGCCAGCAGGATGGACAGGGTGAACACTGAAGCTTTCTTT
CDR3 protein: CASRMDRVNTEAFF

clone size: -
D gene: TRBD1
V gene: TRBV7-8
J gene: TRBJ2-3
CDR3 DNA: TGTGCCATCAGCACCGGGACAGGGGGCGCAGATACGCAGTATTTT
CDR3 protein: CAISTGTGGADTQYF

clone size: few
D gene: -
V gene: TRBV24-1
J gene: TRBJ2-3
CDR3 DNA: TGTGCCACCAGTGATTTGGGCACAGATACGCAGTATTTT
CDR3 protein: CATSDLGTDTQYF

clone size: -
D gene: -
V gene: TRBV12-3/TRBV12-4
J gene: TRBJ1-2
CDR3 DNA: TGTGCCAGCAGTTTAGGCCGGAGGGTAAACTATGGCTACACCTTC
CDR3 protein: CASSLGRRVNYGYTF

clone size: many
D gene: TRBD1
V gene: TRBV19
J gene: TRBJ1-1
CDR3 DNA: TGTGCCAGTAGTCGGACAGGAGTGAACACTGAAGCTTTCTTT
CDR3 protein: CASSRTGVNTEAFF

clone size: once
D gene: -
V gene: TRBV19
J gene: TRBJ1-4
CDR3 DNA: TGTGCCAGTAGTAAGGCGGAAAAACTGTTTTTT
CDR3 protein: CASSKAEKLFF

clone size: once
D gene: -
V gene: TRBV7-2
J gene: TRBJ2-3
CDR3 DNA: TGTGCCAGCAGCTCACTCGGTGCGGCCTACAATGAGCAGTATTTT
CDR3 protein: CASSSLGAAYNEQYF

clone size: many
D gene: TRBD1
V gene: TRBV5-6
J gene: TRBJ1-3
CDR3 DNA: TGTGCCAGCAGCTTGGTCAGGGGGTTTGGAAACACCATATATTTT
CDR3 protein: CASSLVRGFGNTIYF

clone size: -
D gene: -
V gene: TRBV20-1
J gene: TRBJ2-7
CDR3 DNA: TGCAGTGCCGCCCGGGGGCCTCAGCGGATTGAGCAGTACTTC
CDR3 protein: CSAARGPQRIEQYF

clone size: once
D gene: -
V gene: TRBV7-2
J gene: TRBJ1-3
CDR3 DNA: TGTGCCAGCAGCTTCCTGGACGCCTATGGCAACACCATATATTTT
CDR3 protein: CASSFLDAYGNTIYF

clone size: -
D gene: TRBD1
V gene: TRBV7-3
J gene: TRBJ1-1
CDR3 DNA: TGTGCCAGCAGCTACGGACAGGGCGGTAGTTCGGCTTTCTTT
CDR3 protein: CASSYGQGGSSAFF

clone size: many
D gene: -
V gene: TRBV10-1
J gene: TRBJ1-6
CDR3 DNA: TGCGCCAGCAGTGAGACACAAGGACAGAATGTAAGCTCCTATAATTCACCCCTCCACTTT
CDR3 protein: CASSETQGQNVSSYNSPLHF

clone size: -
D gene: TRBD2
V gene: TRBV29-1
J gene: TRBJ2-5
CDR3 DNA: TGCAGCGTTAATAGCGGACTAGAGGGCCGAGAGACCCAGTACTTC
CDR3 protein: CSVNSGLEGRETQYF

clone size: -
D gene: -
V gene: TRBV7-3
J gene: TRBJ2-7
CDR3 DNA: TGTGCCAGCAGCGTCGCGACAGGCAGGGGAGACGCCCCGTACTTC
CDR3 protein: CASSVATGRGDAPYF

clone size: -
D gene: -
V gene: TRBV7-8
J gene: TRBJ2-3
CDR3 DNA: TGTGCCAGCAGCATCGGGGACCAGGGCACAAAGAATGAGTATTTT
CDR3 protein: CASSIGDQGTKNEYF

clone size: -
D gene: TRBD1
V gene: TRBV11-3
J gene: TRBJ1-1
CDR3 DNA: TGTGCCAGCAGCTTAGGGGGACAGGTGAACACTGAAGCTTTCTTT
CDR3 protein: CASSLGGQVNTEAFF

clone size: -
D gene: -
V gene: TRBV20-1
J gene: TRBJ1-2
CDR3 DNA: TGCAGTGCTAGAGGGGTTTCAGTGAGCAGGACCGATGGCTACACCTTC
CDR3 protein: CSARGVSVSRTDGYTF

clone size: -
D gene: -
V gene: TRBV11-3
J gene: TRBJ2-5
CDR3 DNA: TGTGCCAGCAGGGCGAGGGTTAATTGGGAGACCCAGTACTTC
CDR3 protein: CASRARVNWETQYF

clone size: -
D gene: -
V gene: TRBV6-5
J gene: TRBJ2-1
CDR3 DNA: TGTGCCAGCAGTTACCTCCTCGGGGGATACAATGAGCAGTTCTTC
CDR3 protein: CASSYLLGGYNEQFF

clone size: many
D gene: TRBD1
V gene: TRBV2
J gene: TRBJ1-3
CDR3 DNA: TGTGCCAGCAGCAGTTCGCAGGGGGACACCATATATTTT
CDR3 protein: CASSSSQGDTIYF

clone size: -
D gene: -
V gene: TRBV2
J gene: TRBJ1-5
CDR3 DNA: TGTGCCAGCAGCGCCGAAGTCGGAAATCAGCCTGAGCATTTT
CDR3 protein: CASSAEVGNQPEHF

clone size: -
D gene: -
V gene: TRBV13
J gene: TRBJ2-5
CDR3 DNA: TGTGCCAGCAGCCCTGGGGCAGTTCAAGAGACCCAGTACTTC
CDR3 protein: CASSPGAVQETQYF

clone size: -
D gene: -
V gene: TRBV2
J gene: TRBJ2-3
CDR3 DNA: TGCGCCAGCAGCTTGCTGCACGGGAACACAGATACGCAGTATTTT
CDR3 protein: CASSLLHGNTDTQYF

clone size: -
D gene: -
V gene: TRBV20-1
J gene: TRBJ1-5
CDR3 DNA: TGCAGTGTTAAGGAGGGATGTTCGGGCCAGCCCCAGCATTTT
CDR3 protein: CSVKEGCSGQPQHF

clone size: once
D gene: -
V gene: TRBV7-8
J gene: TRBJ1-5
CDR3 DNA: TGTGCCAGCAGCTTAGGAACTAGCGGGGGCCAGAGCTCCCAGCATTTT
CDR3 protein: CASSLGTSGGQSSQHF

clone size: -
D gene: -
V gene: TRBV19
J gene: TRBJ1-5
CDR3 DNA: TGTGCCTCAAAGGGGGGGACTACTAGCAATCAGCCCCAGCATTTT
CDR3 protein: CASKGGTTSNQPQHF

clone size: many
D gene: TRBD1
V gene: TRBV5-6
J gene: TRBJ2-5
CDR3 DNA: TGTGCCAGCAGCCCAGACAGGGCAGAGACCCAGTACTTC
CDR3 protein: CASSPDRAETQYF

clone size: -
D gene: -
V gene: TRBV10-3
J gene: TRBJ2-7
CDR3 DNA: TGTGCCGCGACAGGACTTTCCTTCCGGCAGTACTTC
CDR3 protein: CAATGLSFRQYF